One and the same sample provided the 27 T cell receptor beta chains below, sequenced in a study of T cells in Graves' hyperthyroidism and ophthalmopathy. TCR beta CDR3 region amplification was performed from RNA transcripts. The HTBI primer set drove a first-round RT-PCR of the TCR CDR3. TCRdb reprocessed the multiplex PCR reads with MiXCR, giving one entry per CDR3 protein. The table records 550,000 to 600,000 distinct CDR3 sequences, roughly 50% of them present only once. Sample: peripheral blood or thyroid tissue (not recorded which). Source of these receptors: an adult woman with Graves' disease, either hyperthyroidism or ophthalmopathy (not recorded which).

This clonotype was seen many times. This chain uses TRBV20-1 with TRBJ1-1, with a tentative D call TRBD1 (5 bases). The length of the CDR3 is 14 residues. Trimming stripped 6 bases from V and 4 bases from J, with 18 bases between. Germline V gene lookup returns CDR1 DFQATT and CDR2 SNEGSKA (reference sequence). This chain's CDR3 is CSAPSGFFGTEAFF. The CDR3 DNA follows: TGCAGTGCCCCCTCAGGGTTTTTTGGCACTGAAGCTTTCTTT.

This clonotype has more than one count but fewer than ten. This chain uses TRBV7-3 with TRBJ2-7, with D possibly TRBD1 on 7 matching bases. This CDR3 is built from 15 residues. The germline V gene encodes CDR1 SGHTA and CDR2 FQGTGA. Trimming stripped 5 bases from V and 1 base from J, with 15 bases between. Here the CDR3 DNA reads TGTGCCAGCAGCCCGGGGGACAGTCGATCCTACGAGCAGTACTTC. As protein: CASSPGDSRSYEQYF.

This clonotype was counted many times. The chain is built from TRBV20-1 and TRBJ1-1; D unclear. The CDR3 runs 16 residues. Germline V gene sequence: CDR1 DFQATT, CDR2 SNEGSKA (reference sequence). V lost 1 base and J 1 base, leaving 16 bases between the germline ends. CDR3: CSARAPPMEGNTEAFF. The CDR3 region has the DNA TGCAGTGCTAGAGCCCCCCCCATGGAGGGGAACACTGAAGCTTTCTTT.

This chain links TRBV28 with TRBJ2-7; perhaps TRBD2 as D (5 bases). Germline V lookup: CDR1 MDHEN, CDR2 SYDVKM. The CDR3 is 15 amino acids. V shed 5 bases and J shed 0 bases, with 14 bases lying between them. This chain's CDR3 is CASSIDSGNSYEQYF. The CDR3 DNA sequence: TGTGCCAGCAGTATTGATTCCGGGAACTCCTACGAGCAGTACTTC.

The V and J genes are TRBV7-9 and TRBJ1-1; TRBD1 matches at 9 bases. CDR1 and CDR2 (germline): SEHNR, FQNEAQ (reference sequence). This CDR3 is built from 15 residues. The trim removed 6 bases at V and 2 bases at J, leaving 7 bases unmatched. CDR3 sequence (DNA): TGTGCCAGCAGTCCTGACAGGGGGGTTAACACTGAAGCTTTCTTT. Translation gives CASSPDRGVNTEAFF.

V is TRBV10-3 and J is TRBJ2-7, with 9 bases identical to TRBD1. The V gene end was trimmed by 6 bases and the J gene end by 10 bases; junction bases not matched to a gene: 19. There are 16 residues in the CDR3. Germline V CDR1 and CDR2: ENHRY, SYGVKD. CDR3 nucleotide sequence: TGTGCCATCAGCGATATCTTGACAGGGGGGACAGACTCCCAGTACTTC. It codes for CAISDILTGGTDSQYF.

The genes are TRBV7-9 and TRBJ1-1, with TRBD1 matching 9 bases. The CDR3 loop spans 15 amino acids. CDR1 SEHNR and CDR2 FQNEAQ come from the germline V gene (reference sequence). With V trimmed by 5 bases and J by 4 bases, 8 bases remained unmatched. CDR3 DNA: TGTGCCAGCAGCGACCGGGACAGGGTTGGCACTGAAGCTTTCTTT. Amino acids: CASSDRDRVGTEAFF.

This sequence joins TRBV10-1 and TRBJ1-1; D remains ambiguous. The CDR3 length is 13 residues. Germline CDR1 is WNHNN and CDR2 is SYGVQD (reference sequence). The V end was cut by 8 bases, the J end by 2 bases, with 12 bases between. The CDR3 spells CASYETSNTEAFF. CDR3 DNA: TGCGCCAGCTATGAAACGAGCAACACTGAAGCTTTCTTT.

The J gene is TRBJ1-6, the V gene TRBV20-1, with D hard to call. Germline V gene sequence: CDR1 DFQATT, CDR2 SNEGSKA (reference sequence). There are 15 residues in the CDR3. The V end was cut by 0 bases, the J end by 8 bases, with 14 bases between. The CDR3 sequence is CSAREAGGRDSPLHF. CDR3 sequence (DNA): TGCAGTGCTAGAGAGGCGGGCGGAAGAGATTCACCCCTCCACTTT.

This clonotype was counted a few times. A read error may explain this, as a much larger clone is one base away. Written as DNA, the CDR3 is TGCAGCGTTGATCAGAGTGTCAACGAGCAGTACTTC. As protein: CSVDQSVNEQYF. The chain joins TRBV29-1 to TRBJ2-7; D is undetermined. The germline V gene has CDR1 SQVTM and CDR2 ANQGSEA. V lost 3 bases to trimming and J lost 5 bases, with 11 bases between them. The CDR3 runs 12 residues.

This clonotype came up many times. The genes are TRBV20-1 and TRBJ1-4; D perhaps matches TRBD1 (5 bases). Germline lookup yields CDR1 DFQATT and CDR2 SNEGSKA (reference sequence). The CDR3 covers 14 residues. V was cut by 5 bases and J by 1 base, with 11 bases left in between. The CDR3 DNA reads as TGCAGTGCTGACCCCAGGGAAACTAATGAAAAACTGTTTTTT. Amino acids: CSADPRETNEKLFF.

At least ten counts were recorded for this clonotype. J is TRBJ2-2 and V is TRBV5-1, with D possibly being TRBD2 (6 bases). The CDR3 length is 15 residues. V lost 6 bases to trimming and J lost 3 bases, with 15 bases between them. Germline CDR1 is SGHRS and CDR2 is YFSETQ. As DNA, the CDR3 is TGCGCCAGCAAATGGACGGGAGCGTACACCGGGGAGCTGTTTTTT. It specifies CASKWTGAYTGELFF.

V and J are TRBV20-1 and TRBJ1-5; D call uncertain. The CDR3 consists of 14 residues. In germline, CDR1 is DFQATT, CDR2 SNEGSKA (reference sequence). Trimming cost V 6 bases and J 7 bases, with 19 bases left between them. The CDR3 DNA is TGCAGTGCCAGCGCCACGGTTGCGGGCCAGCCCCAGCATTTT. This sequence encodes CSASATVAGQPQHF.

J is TRBJ2-7 and V is TRBV7-6, with TRBD2 matching over 13 bases. Germline V gene data show CDR1 as SGHVS and CDR2 as FNYEAQ. With V trimmed by 5 bases and J by 7 bases, 8 bases remained unmatched. This CDR3 region has 15 residues. DNA for the CDR3: TGTGCCAGCAGCATAGGACTAGCGGGAGAGGGGGAGCAGTACTTC. Translated, it gives CASSIGLAGEGEQYF.

This clonotype was observed many times. The V and J genes are TRBV15 and TRBJ2-7, with no clear D. V dropped 5 bases and J dropped 7 bases, with 18 bases sitting between them. Germline CDR1 is LNHNV and CDR2 is YYDKDF (reference sequence). CDR3 size: 14 residues. Here the CDR3 reads CATSEDSGLREQYF. CDR3 in DNA: TGTGCCACCAGCGAAGATTCCGGGTTGAGGGAGCAGTACTTC.

For this clonotype: A much larger clonotype is one base distant, so this may be a read error. The V gene is TRBV27, the J gene TRBJ1-1; D unresolved. Trimming removed 2 bases from V and 10 bases from J, with 14 bases in between. In germline, CDR1 is MNHEY, CDR2 SMNVEV (reference sequence). This CDR3 has 13 residues. In DNA, the CDR3 is TGTGCCAGCAGTTTAAGGCGGCCGCGGGGAGCTTTCTTT. It codes for CASSLRRPRGAFF.

This clonotype has a single count. The rearrangement uses TRBV7-6 and TRBJ1-5, with a weak D call TRBD1 (5 bases). The germline V gene has CDR1 SGHVS and CDR2 FNYEAQ. This CDR3 region has 17 residues. Trimming took off 1 base at V and 0 bases at J, with 13 bases between the two ends. The CDR3 spells CASSLDGPGRSNQPQHF. CDR3 DNA: TGTGCCAGCAGCTTAGATGGTCCAGGGCGTAGCAATCAGCCCCAGCATTTT.

This sequence joins TRBV20-1 and TRBJ1-2; TRBD1 is a possible D gene (5 bases). Trimming pared 7 bases from V and 0 bases from J, leaving 21 bases between. The CDR3 is 16 residues long. Germline CDR1 DFQATT, CDR2 SNEGSKA (reference sequence). CDR3 in amino acids: CSGEGHNTEANYGYTF. CDR3 coding DNA: TGCAGTGGGGAAGGACACAACACTGAAGCTAACTATGGCTACACCTTC.

In this sample, this clonotype turned up many times. V gene TRBV19 combines with J gene TRBJ2-6; 7 nucleotides match TRBD1. CDR1 and CDR2 from the germline V gene are LNHDA and SQIVND (reference sequence). Trimming removed 5 bases from V and 2 bases from J; junction bases left unmatched: 6. This CDR3 region has 16 residues. CDR3 coding DNA: TGTGCCAGTAGTCTAACACAGGGGACTGGGGCCAACGTCCTGACTTTC. It specifies CASSLTQGTGANVLTF. The complete variable domain, with remaining parts taken from reference TRBV19 and TRBJ2-6, reads DGGITQSPKYLFRKEGQNVTLSCEQNLNHDAMYWYRQDPGQGLRLIYYSQIVNDFQKGDIAEGYSVSREKKESFPLTVTSAQKNPTAFYLCASSLTQGTGANVLTFGAGSRLTVL.

J is TRBJ1-6 and V is TRBV20-1; possibly TRBD1 for D (5 bases). This CDR3 contains 16 residues. Trimming took 1 base from V and 6 from J, leaving 16 bases between them. Germline CDR1 reads DFQATT; CDR2 reads SNEGSKA (reference sequence). CDR3 residues: CSARAEGNRANSPLHF. The CDR3 bases are TGCAGTGCTAGAGCTGAGGGGAACAGAGCTAATTCACCCCTCCACTTT.

In its sample, this clonotype was seen many times. The chain joins TRBV20-1 to TRBJ1-5; tentatively, D is TRBD1 (5 bases). This CDR3 has 18 amino acids. The V end was cut by 2 bases, the J end by 0 bases, with 20 bases between. Germline V gene lookup returns CDR1 DFQATT and CDR2 SNEGSKA (reference sequence). CDR3 region: CSARPVEGVLYSNQPQHF. CDR3 coding DNA: TGCAGTGCTAGACCTGTCGAAGGGGTGCTATATAGCAATCAGCCCCAGCATTTT.

This clonotype was recorded many times. The chain employs TRBV5-1 and TRBJ1-6; tentative D call: TRBD1 (6 bases). Germline V CDR1 and CDR2: SGHRS, YFSETQ. The CDR3 extends over 17 amino acids. Trimming took 4 bases from V and 2 from J, leaving 16 bases between them. The CDR3 DNA sequence: TGCGCCAGCAGCCCGCAGGGGCCCCTCACCTATAATTCACCCCTCCACTTT. Amino acid sequence: CASSPQGPLTYNSPLHF.

This clonotype was seen many times. V usage is TRBV4-1 and J usage is TRBJ1-1; TRBD1 matches 7 bases. J was trimmed by 1 base and V by 3 bases; bases with no gene match: 5. The CDR3 spans 15 residues. Germline lookup yields CDR1 MGHRA and CDR2 YSYEKL. For the CDR3, the DNA is TGCGCCAGCAGCCAGACAGGGTGGAGGAACACTGAAGCTTTCTTT. This codes for CASSQTGWRNTEAFF.

The V and J genes are TRBV6-5 and TRBJ2-7; D is ambiguous. CDR3 length: 13 amino acids. Looked up from germline, CDR1 is MNHEY and CDR2 is SVGAGI. Between the trimmed V and J ends, which lost 2 bases and 1 base, there was a span of 6 bases. Here the CDR3 DNA reads TGTGCCAGCAGTTACATAGGGTCCTACGAGCAGTACTTC. Translation: CASSYIGSYEQYF.

To note about this clonotype: Being one base from a much bigger clone, this may be a read error. V is TRBV6-5 and J is TRBJ1-1; TRBD1 is a possible D gene (6 bases). The ends were cut back, 4 bases at V and 4 bases at J, with 16 bases in the middle. This CDR3 spans 15 amino acids. Germline-derived CDR1 and CDR2 are MNHEY and SVGAGI. Here the CDR3 reads CASSCQVRGPTEAFF. CDR3 sequence (DNA): TGTGCCAGCAGTTGCCAAGTTCGGGGGCCCACTGAAGCTTTCTTT.

This clonotype was detected a few times. The chain couples TRBV27 to TRBJ2-5; 12 bases match TRBD2. The CDR3 runs 16 residues. Per the germline V gene, CDR1 is MNHEY and CDR2 is SMNVEV (reference sequence). V trimming: 6 bases; J trimming: 3 bases; junction bases outside the gene matches: 8. CDR3 loop: CASSLRTSGVKETQYF. Written as DNA, the CDR3 is TGTGCCAGCAGCCTTAGGACTAGCGGGGTGAAAGAGACCCAGTACTTC.

The rearrangement uses TRBV12-3 or TRBV12-4 and TRBJ2-7; 7 positions agree with TRBD1. This CDR3 has 14 amino acids. Trimming removed 6 bases from V and 5 bases from J; junction bases left unmatched: 10. CDR3 residues: CASRRTGMPNEQYF. The CDR3, as DNA: TGTGCCAGCAGGAGGACAGGAATGCCCAACGAGCAGTACTTC.